This entry features one TCR beta chain sequence. The data originate from a study of B cell selection in AIRE deficiency. The trim removed 1 base at V and 7 bases at J, leaving 8 bases unmatched. Germline lookup yields CDR1 LGHNA and CDR2 YSLEER. This CDR3 contains 16 residues. The regulatory T cell sort gate was CD4+CD25hiCD127low/negative. The repertoire was sequenced with immunoSEQ multiplex PCR; TCRdb's copy has only in-frame clones and lacks some. The data show approximately 14,000 clones, under 95% seen once. Sequenced material: Tregs sorted from PBMCs. This receptor was taken from a human donor with AIRE deficiency. The rearrangement links TRBV4-3 to TRBJ2-1; TRBD2 matches 9 bases. CDR3 loop: CASSQVPGLAWNEQFF. The CDR3 DNA follows: TGCGCCAGCAGCCAAGTACCGGGACTAGCATGGAATGAGCAGTTCTTC.